This T cell receptor beta chain was sequenced for a study of blood T cell repertoires in COVID-19. As for the study in general: T cells, B-cell-depleted T cells, or PBMCs supplied cDNA or gDNA.

Here immunoSEQ multiplex PCR was the method, and the copy in TCRdb shows in-frame clones only, minus some. The sample yields about 31,000 clones, 91% seen once. Within the sample, this clone is medium-sized (0.01 to 0.1%). Germline CDR1 is LGHNA and CDR2 is YSLEER. Trimming took 0 bases from V and 4 from J, leaving 13 bases between them. The length of the CDR3 is 16 residues. The material sequenced was peripheral blood. This rearrangement joins TRBV4-3 to TRBJ2-1, with a weak D call TRBD2 (5 bases). This TCR came from a human donor in a cohort sampled during active COVID-19. The CDR3 bases are TGCGCCAGCAGCCAAGACGTAGCGACCTGGTACAATGAGCAGTTCTTC. As protein: CASSQDVATWYNEQFF.